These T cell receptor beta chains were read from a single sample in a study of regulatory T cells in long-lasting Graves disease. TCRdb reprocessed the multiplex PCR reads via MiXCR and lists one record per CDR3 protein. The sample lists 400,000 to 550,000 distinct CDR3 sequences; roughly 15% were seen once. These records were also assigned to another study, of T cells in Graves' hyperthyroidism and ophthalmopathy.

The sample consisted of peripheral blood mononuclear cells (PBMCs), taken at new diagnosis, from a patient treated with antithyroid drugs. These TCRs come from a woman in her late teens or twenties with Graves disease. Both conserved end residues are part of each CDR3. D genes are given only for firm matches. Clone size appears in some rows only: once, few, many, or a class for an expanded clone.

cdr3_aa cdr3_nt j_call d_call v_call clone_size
CASSLGVKGEAFF TGTGCCAGCAGTTTAGGTGTTAAGGGTGAAGCTTTCTTT TRBJ1-1 NA TRBV12-3/TRBV12-4 many
CASSLTGTLGEKLFF TGTGCCAGCAGCTTAACAGGAACCTTGGGTGAAAAACTGTTTTTT TRBJ1-4 NA TRBV7-3 NA
CASSAALAAKYNEQFF TGTGCCAGCAGCGCTGCCCTAGCGGCAAAATACAATGAGCAGTTCTTC TRBJ2-1 TRBD2 TRBV7-3 NA
CASGVPGQGYNEQFF TGCGCCAGCGGGGTCCCGGGACAGGGGTACAATGAGCAGTTCTTC TRBJ2-1 TRBD1 TRBV5-1 few
CSATPSRGQGYEQYF TGCAGTGCTACCCCCTCGCGGGGCCAGGGCTACGAGCAGTACTTC TRBJ2-7 NA TRBV20-1 many
CSARAITGSNSPLHF TGCAGTGCTAGAGCTATAACAGGGTCCAATTCACCCCTCCACTTT TRBJ1-6 NA TRBV20-1 few
CASSPFTETQYF TGTGCCAGCTCACCTTTCACGGAGACCCAGTACTTC TRBJ2-5 NA TRBV18 NA
CSVEGGNDWSYNEQFF TGCAGCGTTGAAGGCGGGAATGACTGGTCCTACAATGAGCAGTTCTTC TRBJ2-1 NA TRBV29-1 many
CASSLRGGSYNEQFF TGTGCCAGCAGCTTAAGGGGCGGGAGCTACAATGAGCAGTTCTTC TRBJ2-1 TRBD2 TRBV7-3 many
CASSLSWMADTQYF TGCGCCAGCAGCTTGAGCTGGATGGCAGATACGCAGTATTTT TRBJ2-3 NA TRBV5-1 many
CASSNLFLSGYHTF TGTGCCAGCAGCAATTTATTTTTATCGGGATATCACACCTTC TRBJ1-2 NA TRBV7-9 NA
CASSQRQGTEAFF TGTGCCAGCAGCCAAAGACAGGGAACTGAAGCTTTCTTT TRBJ1-1 TRBD1 TRBV7-9 few
CSVEEGRSVATDTQYF TGCAGCGTTGAAGAGGGGCGTTCGGTTGCCACAGATACGCAGTATTTT TRBJ2-3 NA TRBV29-1 many
CAIRRPITDTQYF TGTGCCATCAGACGTCCCATCACAGATACGCAGTATTTT TRBJ2-3 NA TRBV10-3 few
CASSAHIDLVTEQYF TGTGCCAGCAGCGCCCATATTGACCTGGTAACCGAGCAGTACTTC TRBJ2-7 NA TRBV9 few
CASRRTSGITGELFF TGTGCCAGCAGGCGGACTAGCGGGATCACCGGGGAGCTGTTTTTT TRBJ2-2 TRBD2 TRBV2 NA
CAISESISGGQNQPQHF TGTGCCATCAGTGAGTCGATTTCGGGAGGCCAAAATCAGCCCCAGCATTTT TRBJ1-5 NA TRBV10-3 many
CASSGGASTDTQYF TGTGCCAGCAGCGGAGGAGCTAGCACAGATACGCAGTATTTT TRBJ2-3 NA TRBV7-2 many
CASSPGQGYTDTQYF TGTGCCAGCTCTCCGGGACAGGGGTATACAGATACGCAGTATTTT TRBJ2-3 TRBD1 TRBV18 NA
CASSSPSANYNEQFF TGTGCCAGTAGTTCACCTAGCGCCAACTACAATGAGCAGTTCTTC TRBJ2-1 NA TRBV19 few
CSAQTRSLNYEQYF TGCAGTGCCCAAACTAGGAGCCTAAACTACGAGCAGTACTTC TRBJ2-7 NA TRBV20-1 few
CASTQHGDEQYF TGTGCCAGTACCCAACACGGGGACGAGCAGTACTTC TRBJ2-7 NA TRBV19 NA
CASSLEVGASSYNEQFF TGTGCCAGCAGCTTAGAGGTCGGAGCTAGCTCCTACAATGAGCAGTTCTTC TRBJ2-1 NA TRBV7-2 many
CASSFATSDNEQFF TGTGCCAGCAGTTTCGCGACTAGCGACAATGAGCAGTTCTTC TRBJ2-1 TRBD2 TRBV12-3/TRBV12-4 many
CASSWTSGNTGELVF TGTGCCAGCAGTTGGACTAGCGGCAACACCGGGGAGCTGGTTTTT TRBJ2-2 TRBD2 TRBV12-3/TRBV12-4 NA
CSVEPGLAVSINTDTQYF TGCAGCGTTGAACCGGGACTAGCCGTCTCGATTAACACAGATACGCAGTATTTT TRBJ2-3 TRBD2 TRBV29-1 many
CSARDTQGAGDSSYNEQFF TGCAGTGCTAGAGACACACAGGGGGCAGGCGACAGCTCCTACAATGAGCAGTTCTTC TRBJ2-1 TRBD1 TRBV20-1 NA
CASSFPGQDYEQYF TGTGCCAGCAGCTTTCCGGGACAGGACTACGAGCAGTACTTC TRBJ2-7 TRBD1 TRBV7-2 many
CASSLGREPYEQYF TGCGCCAGCAGCTTGGGGCGGGAGCCTTACGAGCAGTACTTC TRBJ2-7 TRBD2 TRBV5-1 many
CASSQVGQAGGAFF TGCGCCAGCAGCCAAGTCGGACAGGCTGGGGGAGCTTTCTTT TRBJ1-1 TRBD1 TRBV4-1 few
CASSAGWEGNIQYF TGTGCCAGCAGTGCAGGGTGGGAGGGAAACATTCAGTACTTC TRBJ2-4 TRBD2 TRBV25-1 NA
CASIPSGDRGIDGYTF TGTGCCAGCATTCCCTCTGGGGACAGGGGGATCGATGGCTACACCTTC TRBJ1-2 TRBD1 TRBV6-1 few